This T cell receptor (beta chain) was documented in a study of cytomegalovirus exposure and HLA in healthy donors. Primers: 60 Vbeta forward and 13 Jbeta reverse. The method was immunoSEQ multiplex PCR; TCRdb's version includes in-frame clones alone and lacks a portion of them. This table has approximately 200,000 clones, roughly 78% appearing once. This CDR3 contains 13 residues. CDR1 and CDR2 from the germline V gene are MNHNS and SASEGT. J lost 6 bases, V lost 5 bases, and 5 bases had no gene match. The TCR sequence derives from a girl aged 10-17 years in good health and CMV-seropositive. The genes are TRBV6-1 and TRBJ1-2, with 8 bases aligning to TRBD1. Sequencing used PBMCs. CDR3 nucleotides: TGTGCCAGCAGTAGGACAGGGAGGGATGGCTACACCTTC. This gives the protein CASSRTGRDGYTF.